This entry lists 10 T cell receptor beta chains sequenced from one sample in a study of T cell responses to AZD1222 COVID-19 vaccine. Assay used: immunoSEQ multiplex PCR; TCRdb lists only in-frame clones, some missing. This sample carries approximately 130,000 clones, roughly nine tenths of them seen once, and the ten largest clones take around 9.5%. The sample was peripheral blood, taken 28 days after the second AZD1222 dose. The origin of the receptors is an adult who received the AZD1222 COVID-19 vaccine.

The chain has TRBV10-3 and TRBJ2-1, with TRBD1 identical over 9 bases. The length of the CDR3 is 17 residues. Germline loops: CDR1 ENHRY, CDR2 SYGVKD. V was clipped by 3 bases and J by 0 bases; unmatched bases: 6. CDR3 region: CAISDSTTGGSYNEQFF. The CDR3, as DNA: TGTGCCATCAGTGACTCCACGACAGGGGGCTCCTACAATGAGCAGTTCTTC.

This chain joins TRBV5-1 and TRBJ1-4; TRBD1 matches at 7 bases. With V trimmed by 0 bases and J by 8 bases, 7 bases remained unmatched. The CDR3 covers 15 residues. In germline, CDR1 is SGHRS, CDR2 YFSETQ. CDR3 DNA sequence: TGCGCCAGCAGCTTGGGACAGGGACTTTCCGAAAAACTGTTTTTT. It specifies CASSLGQGLSEKLFF.

DNA for the CDR3: TGTGCCAGCTCACCGTCCGACAGGGCCTACTATGGCTACACCTTC. This codes for CASSPSDRAYYGYTF. This chain connects TRBV18 to TRBJ1-2; 7 bases match TRBD1. There are 15 residues in the CDR3. Germline loops: CDR1 KGHSH, CDR2 LQKENI. The ends lost 3 bases at V and 3 bases at J; junction bases unmatched: 7.

A word on this clone: In the same sample, other DNA sequences code for this CDR3. V gene TRBV18 combines with J gene TRBJ2-5; D remains ambiguous. Per germline, CDR1 KGHSH and CDR2 LQKENI. This CDR3 region has 11 residues. With 2 bases removed from V and 3 bases from J, the gap between germline ends came to 1 base. This CDR3 reads CASSPEETQYF. The CDR3, as DNA: TGTGCCAGCTCACCAGAAGAGACCCAGTACTTC.

This clone was recorded only once. This chain joins TRBV4-2 and TRBJ2-1; either TRBD1 or TRBD2 may fit D (6 bases each). The CDR3 sequence is 18 residues long. The V gene's germline CDR1 is LGHNA and CDR2 YNFKEQ. Trimming removed 1 base from V and 5 bases from J, with 21 bases in between. The DNA of the CDR3 is TGTGCCAGCAGCCAAGGGGCCGGATGGGGGGCGGGTGACAATGAGCAGTTCTTC. Amino acid sequence: CASSQGAGWGAGDNEQFF.

The chain employs TRBV2 and TRBJ2-1; D may be TRBD1 (6 bases). The CDR3 has 15 residues. Germline values: CDR1 SNHLY, CDR2 FYNNEI. The V end lost 4 bases, the J end lost 3 bases, and 13 bases lay between the germline ends. For the CDR3, the DNA is TGTGCCAGCAGTGCCCAGGGGATGATCTACAATGAGCAGTTCTTC. Translated: CASSAQGMIYNEQFF.

The rearrangement uses TRBV5-1 and TRBJ1-2; TRBD1 matches at 10 bases. This CDR3 spans 16 amino acids. Losses at the gene ends were 4 bases for V and 2 bases for J; bases not matched to a gene: 8. CDR1 and CDR2 (germline): SGHRS, YFSETQ. This chain's CDR3 is CASSVWGTGANYGYTF. CDR3 nucleotides: TGCGCCAGCAGCGTCTGGGGGACAGGGGCCAACTATGGCTACACCTTC.

The rearrangement joins TRBV19 to TRBJ2-2, with 7 bases that match TRBD1. The germline gives CDR1 LNHDA, CDR2 SQIVND (reference sequence). The CDR3 has 14 residues. Unmatched junction bases numbered 1, after V lost 5 bases and J lost 1 base. Here the CDR3 DNA reads TGTGCCAGTAGTGGACAGGAGAACACCGGGGAGCTGTTTTTT. It specifies CASSGQENTGELFF.

This clone was detected once. The chain joins TRBV6-5 to TRBJ1-2; D uncertain. Germline CDR1 is MNHEY and CDR2 is SVGAGI. V dropped 6 bases and J dropped 5 bases, with 7 bases sitting between them. This CDR3 comprises 11 residues. The CDR3 is CASRLGYGYTF. CDR3 sequence (DNA): TGTGCCAGCAGGCTCGGGTATGGCTACACCTTC.

J is TRBJ1-6 and V is TRBV27; possibly TRBD1 for D (5 bases). CDR1 is MNHEY, CDR2 SMNVEV, per germline (reference sequence). This CDR3 has 15 residues. V was cut by 4 bases and J by 6 bases, with 13 bases left in between. CDR3 in DNA: TGTGCCAGCAGTTCCGCCCAGGGATCTAATTCACCCCTCCACTTT. It translates to CASSSAQGSNSPLHF.